Reported below is one TCR beta chain. Its target is not known. Other DNA sequences in the same sample also yield this CDR3. The data belong to a study of shared clonotypes between healthy human individuals. The study's findings and limits: Only blood underwent sampling, and tissue repertoires likely differ. Generation probabilities were higher for clonotypes shared across all four sorted-subset donors than for unshared ones.

In the sorted-subset replicate PCRs, about 190 ng DNA, 25,000 to 30,000 T cell genomes, was used. Produced via immunoSEQ multiplex PCR; TCRdb's table is partial and in-frame only. The repertoire holds about 1.5 million clones, with under 99% as singletons. Trimming removed 2 bases from V and 4 bases from J, with 9 bases in between. Germline V gives CDR1 MNHNS, CDR2 SASEGT. The CDR3 runs to 14 residues. The rearrangement joins TRBV6-1 to TRBJ1-5; the D gene is possibly TRBD1 (5 bases). Sequenced input: naive CD4+ T cells sorted from blood. Subset of the sample: CD45RA+ positively selected. The receptor was derived from a man under 40 in good health. The CDR3 spells CASSEQKGNQPQHF. The DNA of the CDR3 is TGTGCCAGCAGTGAACAGAAGGGGAATCAGCCCCAGCATTTT.